The T cell receptor (beta chain) under discussion was sequenced for a study of T cell changes during pregnancy in multiple sclerosis. Clones were sequenced by immunoSEQ multiplex PCR, and TCRdb holds only the in-frame ones, with some missing. The sample consists of tens of thousands of clones, roughly nine tenths of them appearing once. This receptor was obtained from a female donor in good health, enrolled as a control in a pregnancy study. The material was peripheral blood, obtained in the first trimester of pregnancy.

The CDR3 region is CASSQDWGRMETQYF. In DNA, the CDR3 is TGCGCCAGCAGCCAAGATTGGGGGCGAATGGAGACCCAGTACTTC. This chain links TRBV4-3 with TRBJ2-5; the D gene is possibly TRBD1 (6 bases). V was shortened by 0 bases and J by 5 bases, with 13 bases between the two germline ends. The CDR3 contains 15 residues. Germline V lookup: CDR1 LGHNA, CDR2 YSLEER.